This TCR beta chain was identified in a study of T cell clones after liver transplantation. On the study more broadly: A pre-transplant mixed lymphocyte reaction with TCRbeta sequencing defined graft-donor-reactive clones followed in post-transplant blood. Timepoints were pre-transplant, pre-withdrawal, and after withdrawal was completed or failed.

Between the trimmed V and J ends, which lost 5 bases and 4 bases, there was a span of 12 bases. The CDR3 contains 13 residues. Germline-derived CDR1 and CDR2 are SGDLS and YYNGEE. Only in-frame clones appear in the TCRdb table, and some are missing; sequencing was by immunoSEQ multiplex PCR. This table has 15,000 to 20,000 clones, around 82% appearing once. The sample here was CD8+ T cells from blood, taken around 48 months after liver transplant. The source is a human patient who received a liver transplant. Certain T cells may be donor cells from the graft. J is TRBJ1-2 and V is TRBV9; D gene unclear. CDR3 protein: CASSTTGSYGYTF. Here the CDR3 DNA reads TGTGCCAGCAGTACTACCGGGAGCTATGGCTACACCTTC.